The rows below give T cell receptor beta chains drawn from one sample of a study of graft-versus-host responses after intestinal transplantation. Some clones are missing from TCRdb's copy, which holds only in-frame ones; the method was immunoSEQ multiplex PCR. This sample has over 65,000 clones; approximately 92% occur once, and the top ten carry around 0.69%. Here the sequenced sample was PBMCs, taken 98 days after intestinal transplantation. Receptor source: a human patient who received an intestinal transplant, so some T cells may come from the graft donor. CDR3s include the opening cysteine and the closing phenylalanine or tryptophan. D genes are given only for firm matches. Size values are once, few and many counts, or a class for expanded clones, and some rows have none.

D gene	V gene	clone size	J gene	CDR3 protein	CDR3 DNA
NA	TRBV7-2	NA	TRBJ1-1	CASSLWQNTEAFF	TGTGCCAGCAGCTTATGGCAGAACACTGAAGCTTTCTTT
NA	TRBV29-1	NA	TRBJ1-2	CSVESSGSYGYTF	TGCAGCGTTGAATCGTCAGGGTCCTATGGCTACACCTTC
NA	TRBV7-2	NA	TRBJ1-4	CASSLGSRRNEKLFF	TGTGCCAGCAGCTTAGGATCTCGACGGAATGAAAAACTGTTTTTT
NA	TRBV18	NA	TRBJ1-1	CASSWGLIRNTEAFF	TGTGCCAGCTCGTGGGGGTTAATCCGTAACACTGAAGCTTTCTTT
NA	TRBV15	NA	TRBJ2-2	CATSRAPSTGELFF	TGTGCCACCAGCAGAGCCCCATCCACCGGGGAGCTGTTTTTT
NA	TRBV11-3	once	TRBJ2-7	CASSSYEQYF	TGTGCCAGCAGCTCCTACGAGCAGTACTTC
NA	TRBV29-1	NA	TRBJ2-3	CSVESRADTDTQYF	TGCAGCGTTGAGTCCAGGGCTGACACAGATACGCAGTATTTT
NA	TRBV27	NA	TRBJ1-1	CASSLSAGRYTEAFF	TGTGCCAGCAGTTTATCGGCAGGGCGGTACACTGAAGCTTTCTTT
NA	TRBV27	NA	TRBJ2-1	CASTSAGTSLSHEQFF	TGTGCCAGCACCTCTGCCGGGACTTCCTTGTCGCATGAGCAGTTCTTC
NA	TRBV2	NA	TRBJ2-7	CASSEAQGSSMYEQYF	TGTGCCAGCAGTGAAGCGCAGGGTTCCTCCATGTACGAGCAGTACTTC
NA	TRBV2	NA	TRBJ1-1	CASAFGRYTEAFF	TGTGCCAGCGCCTTTGGGAGGTACACTGAAGCTTTCTTT
NA	TRBV6-5	NA	TRBJ2-2	CASSPTGMAGELFF	TGTGCCAGCAGTCCCACAGGGATGGCCGGGGAGCTGTTTTTT
TRBD2	TRBV19	NA	TRBJ2-7	CASSDTSGPYEQYF	TGTGCCAGTAGTGATACTAGCGGACCCTACGAGCAGTACTTC
NA	TRBV5-1	NA	TRBJ2-7	CASSLDRTLGENEQYF	TGCGCCAGCAGCTTGGACAGAACCCTGGGGGAGAACGAGCAGTACTTC
NA	TRBV5-1	NA	TRBJ2-5	CASSLVGGTETQYF	TGCGCCAGCAGCCTTGTTGGGGGGACAGAGACCCAGTACTTC
TRBD2	TRBV5-4	NA	TRBJ2-7	CASSGLAGGMNEQYF	TGTGCCAGCAGCGGACTAGCGGGAGGGATGAACGAGCAGTACTTC
TRBD2	TRBV11-2	few	TRBJ2-1	CASSFGRAREQFF	TGTGCCAGCAGCTTCGGGAGGGCCCGCGAGCAGTTCTTC
NA	TRBV28	NA	TRBJ2-1	CASNKRYNEQFF	TGTGCCAGCAATAAAAGGTACAATGAGCAGTTCTTC
NA	TRBV28	NA	TRBJ2-4	CASSLGGLTKNIQYF	TGTGCCAGCAGTCTAGGGGGTCTGACCAAAAACATTCAGTACTTC
NA	TRBV27	once	TRBJ2-7	CASSFTGYSYEQYF	TGTGCCAGCAGTTTCACGGGATACTCCTACGAGCAGTACTTC
NA	TRBV4-2	NA	TRBJ2-3	CASSQEDITDTQYF	TGTGCCAGCAGCCAAGAGGACATCACAGATACGCAGTATTTT
NA	TRBV5-6	NA	TRBJ2-1	CASSFGSSYNEQFF	TGTGCCAGCAGCTTCGGGAGCTCCTACAATGAGCAGTTCTTC
NA	TRBV7-4	NA	TRBJ1-2	CASSLDGSFYGYTF	TGTGCCAGCAGCTTAGACGGATCATTCTATGGCTACACCTTC
NA	TRBV19	NA	TRBJ2-3	CASSIAPPGLGTDTQYF	TGTGCCAGTAGTATAGCCCCCCCGGGCTTGGGCACAGATACGCAGTATTTT
NA	TRBV19	NA	TRBJ2-3	CASTRWWRGLIDTQYF	TGTGCCAGTACCCGCTGGTGGAGGGGGCTGATAGATACGCAGTATTTT
NA	TRBV5-4	NA	TRBJ1-4	CASSTGEKLFF	TGTGCCAGCAGCACAGGGGAAAAACTGTTTTTT
NA	TRBV29-1	NA	TRBJ2-2	CSVRQAGELFF	TGCAGCGTTAGACAGGCCGGGGAGCTGTTTTTT
NA	TRBV28	NA	TRBJ2-1	CATFMGWIERGYNEQFF	TGTGCCACCTTCATGGGGTGGATTGAACGTGGGTACAATGAGCAGTTCTTC
NA	TRBV10-2	NA	TRBJ2-2	CASSVTGGDTGELFF	TGCGCCAGCAGTGTTACAGGGGGGGACACCGGGGAGCTGTTTTTT
TRBD2	TRBV11-2	NA	TRBJ2-3	CATRLGGRSDTQYF	TGTGCCACCCGCCTCGGCGGGAGAAGCGATACGCAGTATTTT
NA	TRBV4-1	NA	TRBJ1-3	CASSREGPRFSGNTIYF	TGCGCCAGCAGCCGAGAAGGGCCCCGCTTCTCTGGAAACACCATATATTTT
TRBD1	TRBV25-1	NA	TRBJ1-2	CASSPTGGYGYTF	TGTGCCAGCAGTCCGACAGGGGGCTATGGCTACACCTTC
TRBD2	TRBV7-7	NA	TRBJ2-1	CASSSPLGSGGAWEQFF	TGTGCCAGCAGCTCCCCCTTGGGTAGCGGGGGGGCTTGGGAGCAGTTCTTC
NA	TRBV9	NA	TRBJ2-7	CASSTPQRRGSEQYF	TGTGCCAGCAGCACCCCCCAGAGGAGGGGGAGCGAGCAGTACTTC
NA	TRBV18	NA	TRBJ1-5	CASSPQGQPQHF	TGTGCCAGCTCACCACAGGGTCAGCCCCAGCATTTT
TRBD2	TRBV27	once	TRBJ2-3	CASSSELALSTDTQYF	TGTGCCAGCAGTTCGGAACTAGCGCTTAGCACAGATACGCAGTATTTT
TRBD2	TRBV9	NA	TRBJ2-2	CASSLHGGAWATGELFF	TGTGCCAGCAGCTTACACGGGGGGGCCTGGGCAACCGGGGAGCTGTTTTTT
NA	TRBV20-1	NA	TRBJ1-4	CSALLGEKLFF	TGCAGTGCTCTCTTGGGTGAAAAACTGTTTTTT
TRBD1	TRBV29-1	NA	TRBJ2-7	CSARGRSNEQYF	TGCAGCGCCAGGGGGCGCAGCAACGAGCAGTACTTC
TRBD1	TRBV30	NA	TRBJ2-1	CAWNGDRAYNEQFF	TGTGCCTGGAACGGGGACAGGGCCTACAATGAGCAGTTCTTC
TRBD2	TRBV7-9	NA	TRBJ2-7	CASSSNRDYQYF	TGTGCCAGCAGCTCGAACCGGGACTACCAGTACTTC
TRBD2	TRBV28	NA	TRBJ2-3	CASSLFRLAGITDTQYF	TGTGCCAGCAGTTTGTTTCGCCTAGCGGGTATCACAGATACGCAGTATTTT
TRBD2	TRBV29-1	NA	TRBJ2-6	CSVWTSSFSGANVLTF	TGCAGCGTATGGACTAGCTCTTTCTCTGGGGCCAACGTCCTGACTTTC
NA	TRBV11-2	NA	TRBJ1-6	CASSKQDSSYNSPLHF	TGTGCCAGCAGTAAACAGGACAGCTCCTATAATTCACCCCTCCACTTT
NA	TRBV29-1	NA	TRBJ2-3	CSAMVSYAGTDTQYF	TGCAGCGCCATGGTCTCCTATGCAGGCACAGATACGCAGTATTTT
NA	TRBV2	once	TRBJ1-1	CASSEGGSRVTPEAFF	TGTGCCAGCAGTGAAGGTGGGAGCAGGGTAACCCCTGAAGCTTTCTTT
NA	TRBV5-1	NA	TRBJ2-1	CASSLYQGGSSYNEQFF	TGCGCCAGCAGCTTGTACCAGGGAGGAAGCTCCTACAATGAGCAGTTCTTC
NA	TRBV7-3	NA	TRBJ2-7	CASTYRGGEQYF	TGTGCCAGTACCTACAGGGGAGGGGAGCAGTACTTC
TRBD1	TRBV5-1	few	TRBJ2-3	CASSYGTGGTDTQYF	TGCGCCAGCAGCTATGGGACAGGGGGCACAGATACGCAGTATTTT
TRBD2	TRBV4-1	NA	TRBJ2-1	CASSQGRTSGYNEQFF	TGCGCCAGCAGCCAAGGTCGGACTAGCGGGTACAATGAGCAGTTCTTC
NA	TRBV7-6	NA	TRBJ2-1	CASSLPRSSYNEQFF	TGTGCCAGCAGCCTTCCACGGAGCTCCTACAATGAGCAGTTCTTC
NA	TRBV6-5	few	TRBJ2-2	CASSYSGGGELFF	TGTGCCAGCAGTTACTCGGGGGGCGGGGAGCTGTTTTTT
TRBD2	TRBV10-2	NA	TRBJ2-7	CASSEAWEGEQYF	TGCGCCAGCAGTGAGGCCTGGGAGGGCGAGCAGTACTTC
TRBD1	TRBV19	NA	TRBJ1-2	CASNGPGQGPTTYGYTF	TGTGCCAGTAATGGGCCGGGACAGGGCCCGACAACCTATGGCTACACCTTC
TRBD2	TRBV5-8	NA	TRBJ2-3	CASSWGLADTDTQYF	TGTGCCAGCAGCTGGGGACTAGCGGACACAGATACGCAGTATTTT